The TCR beta chain under discussion was sequenced for a study of T cell responses to AZD1222 COVID-19 vaccine. To note about this clone: What it binds is unknown.

Findings of the study overall: White British ancestry dominated among donors, who included more females, and clonal diversity was possibly underestimated. Sampling captured repertoires only after the peak T cell response. Just five or six AZD1222 recipients tested seropositive at baseline. Nearly half of spike-specific TCRs reportedly go after variant regions that carry no mutations.

Measured with immunoSEQ multiplex PCR; TCRdb has only the in-frame clones, and not every one. The data show 120,000 or so clones, roughly 90% seen once. J gave up 2 bases and V 2 bases, and 4 bases lay outside the gene matches. The CDR3 is 16 amino acids. The germline V gene has CDR1 KGHDR and CDR2 SFDVKD. J is TRBJ2-7 and V is TRBV24-1; 11 bases align to TRBD2. This receptor was identified in an adult who received the MenACWY meningococcal vaccine as a control. The input for sequencing was peripheral blood, taken 28 days after the second dose of the MenACWY control vaccine. The CDR3 here is CATSDSGTSGTYEQYF. CDR3 bases: TGTGCCACCAGTGATTCAGGGACTAGCGGAACCTACGAGCAGTACTTC.